The 21 T cell receptor beta chains below were found in one sample sequenced in a study of spatial heterogeneity in lung cancer. A single record per CDR3 protein comes from TCRdb applying MiXCR to the 5' RACE reads. The data hold tens of thousands of distinct CDR3 sequences, with roughly 5.6% observed a single time. This sample's time point: sample taken at primary tumor resection. The authors sequenced whole RNA from tumor, nontumor lung or frozen PBMC without sorting. The material was PBMCs, obtained at surgery. The receptors come from a female donor with early-stage non-small cell lung cancer.

Details on this clonotype: A much larger clone differs from this one at a single base, so this may be a read error. This sequence joins TRBV19 and TRBJ1-5; D not certain. Trimming took 5 bases from V and 7 from J, leaving 12 bases between them. CDR3 length: 13 residues. In germline, CDR1 is LNHDA, CDR2 SQIVND (reference sequence). DNA for the CDR3: TGTGCCAGTAGTGACGAAATGGGACAGCCCCAGCATTTT. It translates to CASSDEMGQPQHF.

The rearrangement joins TRBV18 to TRBJ1-3; D may be TRBD1 (6 bases). The germline V gene has CDR1 KGHSH and CDR2 LQKENI. The CDR3 totals 19 residues. Trimming left V 2 bases short and J 0 bases short, with 20 bases between. CDR3 sequence: CASSPVMFTGRNSGNTIYF. CDR3 nucleotide sequence: TGTGCCAGCTCACCAGTAATGTTTACAGGGAGAAACTCTGGAAACACCATATATTTT.

This clonotype came up many times. This rearrangement joins TRBV20-1 to TRBJ2-5; TRBD2 agrees at 13 bases. The CDR3 totals 16 residues. Germline V gene sequence: CDR1 DFQATT, CDR2 SNEGSKA (reference sequence). V shed 3 bases and J 4 bases; nucleotides not matched to a gene: 8. The CDR3: CSASPGLAGSRETQYF. The CDR3 region has the DNA TGCAGTGCTAGCCCGGGACTAGCGGGGAGCAGAGAGACCCAGTACTTC.

Comment on this clonotype: A much larger clone differs by one base, so this may be a read error. V usage is TRBV7-9 and J usage is TRBJ2-4; D gene ambiguous. This CDR3 is built from 17 residues. Germline-derived CDR1 and CDR2 are SEHNR and FQNEAQ (reference sequence). This CDR3 reads CASSLAPRGLAENIQYF. DNA for the CDR3: TGTGCCAGCAGCTTAGCCCCGCGAGGTTTAGCCGAAAACATTCAGTACTTC.

This clonotype appeared many times. Written as DNA, the CDR3 is TGTGCCAGCAGTTTCCAGGGGGATACCATTCAGTACTTC. This translates into CASSFQGDTIQYF. The chain combines TRBV6-5 with TRBJ2-4; 7 bases match TRBD1. V shed 4 bases and J 9 bases; nucleotides not matched to a gene: 6. The germline gives CDR1 MNHEY, CDR2 SVGAGI. The CDR3 has 13 amino acids.

This clonotype was seen ten or more times. This chain uses TRBV11-2 with TRBJ1-4; perhaps TRBD1 as D (6 bases). V was clipped by 5 bases and J by 7 bases, with 17 bases between them. The CDR3 length is 15 residues. Per the germline V gene, CDR1 is SGHAT and CDR2 is FQNNGV. The CDR3 nucleotides read TGTGCCAGCAGCGAACAGGGTCCGCTCACTGAAAAACTGTTTTTT. Amino acid sequence: CASSEQGPLTEKLFF.

This clonotype appeared many times. The gene calls are TRBV12-5 and TRBJ2-5; possibly TRBD1 or TRBD2 for D (5 bases each). The CDR3 is made up of 13 amino acids. The germline gives CDR1 LGHNT, CDR2 FRNRAP. Trimming pared 7 bases from V and 2 bases from J, leaving 11 bases between. The CDR3 bases are TGTGCTAGTGAGCAGGGACCGCAAGAGACCCAGTACTTC. Amino acids: CASEQGPQETQYF. The whole variable domain, filled in from reference TRBV12-5 and TRBJ2-5, reads DARVTQTPRHKVTEMGQEVTMRCQPILGHNTVFWYRQTMMQGLELLAYFRNRAPLDDSGMPKDRFSAEMPDATLATLKIQPSEPRDSAVYFCASEQGPQETQYFGPGTRLLVL.

This clonotype has at least ten counts. V usage is TRBV15 and J usage is TRBJ2-3, with 9 bases fitting TRBD1. Trimming at V came to 4 bases and at J to 2 bases, leaving 10 bases not matched to a gene. The CDR3 covers 17 residues. CDR1 is LNHNV and CDR2 is YYDKDF in the germline V gene (reference sequence). Here the CDR3 DNA reads TGTGCCACCAGCATTCTCACCGGGACAGGGTCCACAGATACGCAGTATTTT. Translating gives CATSILTGTGSTDTQYF.

This clonotype was detected only a few times. This chain joins TRBV5-6 and TRBJ2-1, with a possible D match to TRBD2 (5 bases). The V end lost 3 bases, the J end lost 5 bases, and 6 bases lay between the germline ends. Germline loops: CDR1 SGHDT, CDR2 YYEEEE. The CDR3 loop spans 12 amino acids. Here the CDR3 reads CASSWTDNEQFF. The CDR3 nucleotides read TGTGCCAGCAGCTGGACTGACAATGAGCAGTTCTTC.

There are many counts of this clonotype. The chain is built from TRBV14 and TRBJ2-7; D assignment may be TRBD1 or TRBD2 (5 bases each). Trimming took 4 bases from V and 2 from J, leaving 15 bases between them. The germline gives CDR1 SGHDN, CDR2 FVKESK. CDR3 size: 15 residues. CDR3 DNA: TGTGCCAGCAGCCTCGCAGACGGGACGGCCTACGAGCAGTACTTC. Protein: CASSLADGTAYEQYF.

This clonotype was seen repeatedly, ten times or more. V is TRBV28 and J is TRBJ2-7; 13 bases are a match to TRBD2. The CDR3 runs 15 residues. Trimming at V came to 5 bases and at J to 2 bases, leaving 3 bases not matched to a gene. CDR1 and CDR2 from the germline V gene are MDHEN and SYDVKM. The CDR3 loop is CASSIGTSGTYEQYF. The CDR3 DNA sequence: TGTGCCAGCAGTATCGGGACTAGCGGGACCTACGAGCAGTACTTC.

The V call is TRBV5-1, the J call TRBJ1-5, with D possibly matching TRBD1 (6 bases). The CDR3 contains 13 residues. V was cut by 4 bases and J by 5 bases, with 10 bases left in between. Germline loops: CDR1 SGHRS, CDR2 YFSETQ. The CDR3 reads CASSRDTDQPQHF. In DNA form, the CDR3 reads TGCGCCAGCAGCAGGGACACCGATCAGCCCCAGCATTTT.

This clonotype was seen many times. The chain couples TRBV11-3 to TRBJ2-6; 7 bases are shared with TRBD1. The V segment lost 5 bases and the J segment 0 bases; nucleotides outside the gene matches: 7. CDR1 SGHNT and CDR2 YENEEA come from the germline V gene. The CDR3 has 17 amino acids. CDR3 nucleotides: TGTGCCAGCAGCACCGGGACAGAATACTCTGGGGCCAACGTCCTGACTTTC. This sequence encodes CASSTGTEYSGANVLTF.

There are many counts of this clonotype. The chain is built from TRBV7-6 and TRBJ2-7; 10 bases align to TRBD1. Germline V CDR1 and CDR2: SGHVS, FNYEAQ. Trimming at V came to 5 bases and at J to 7 bases, leaving 5 bases not matched to a gene. The CDR3 is 13 amino acids. The CDR3 spells CASSRDRGREQYF. CDR3 bases: TGTGCCAGCAGCCGGGACAGGGGACGGGAGCAGTACTTC.

The table lists this clonotype with many counts. The junction and the germline gene differ at one end; a read error may be behind it. The gene calls are TRBV7-7 and TRBJ1-1, with a possible D match to TRBD1 (5 bases). Germline values: CDR1 SSHAT, CDR2 FNYEAQ (reference sequence). The CDR3 runs 14 residues. This chain's CDR3 is CASSQGWGNTEAFF. CDR3 in DNA: TGTGCTAGCAGCCAGGGATGGGGGAACACTGAAGCTTTCTTT.

This clonotype showed up many times. The gene calls are TRBV10-3 and TRBJ2-1; 9 bases match TRBD1. V was pared by 7 bases and J by 7 bases, with 8 bases of the junction left unmatched. Germline V gene data show CDR1 as ENHRY and CDR2 as SYGVKD. This CDR3 contains 14 residues. In nucleotides, the CDR3 is TGTGCCATCAATGAACAGGGGGCATGGAATGAGCAGTTCTTC. Amino acids: CAINEQGAWNEQFF.

This clonotype has ten or more counts. This chain joins TRBV20-1 and TRBJ1-6; the D is unclear. Germline V CDR1 and CDR2: DFQATT, SNEGSKA (reference sequence). Trimming removed 1 base at V and 5 bases at J, with 9 bases between. CDR3 length: 14 amino acids. The DNA of the CDR3 is TGCAGTGCTAGAGGCAGTCAACATAATTCACCCCTCCACTTT. This translates into CSARGSQHNSPLHF.

At least ten counts were recorded for this clonotype. The genes are TRBV7-2 and TRBJ2-4; 9 bases are a match to TRBD1. V lost 5 bases and J lost 5; bases outside the gene matches: 4. CDR3 length: 14 residues. CDR1 SGHTA and CDR2 FQGNSA come from the germline V gene. The CDR3 DNA follows: TGTGCCAGCAGCAAGGACAGGGGACAAAACATTCAGTACTTC. This encodes CASSKDRGQNIQYF.

This clonotype was counted many times. The J gene is TRBJ2-2, the V gene TRBV12-3 or TRBV12-4; 8 bases match TRBD2. V lost 6 bases, J lost 2 bases, and 5 bases stayed unmatched. This CDR3 is built from 15 residues. CDR3 region: CASRKLAANTGELFF. CDR3 nucleotides: TGTGCCAGCAGGAAACTAGCGGCTAACACCGGGGAGCTGTTTTTT.

This clonotype was detected ten times or more. CDR3 sequence: CASSPGAATNEKLFF. CDR3 nucleotides: TGCGCCAGCAGCCCCGGGGCTGCAACTAATGAAAAACTGTTTTTT. J is TRBJ1-4 and V is TRBV4-3; TRBD1 is a possible D gene (5 bases). Trimming took off 4 bases at V and 0 bases at J, with 9 bases between the two ends. The CDR3 is 15 residues long. Germline CDR1 is LGHNA and CDR2 is YSLEER.

This clonotype was observed many times. The chain carries TRBV7-2 and TRBJ1-6; D not certain. V lost 0 bases and J 10 bases, leaving 13 bases between the germline ends. CDR1 and CDR2 from the germline V gene are SGHTA and FQGNSA. The CDR3 has 15 amino acids. Written as DNA, the CDR3 is TGTGCCAGCAGCTTAGCGCCCGGGGTAGGCTCACCCCTCCACTTT. The encoded protein is CASSLAPGVGSPLHF.